The 18 T cell receptor beta chains below all came from one sample that was sequenced in a study of CD8 T cells in ankylosing spondylitis. These receptors' targets are unknown. Findings of the study overall: A TCR beta motif made of fewer than 10 highly homologous variants seemed typical of ankylosing spondylitis blood.

One entry per CDR3 protein results from TCRdb running MiXCR on the 5' RACE reads. This table holds about 340,000 distinct CDR3 sequences, 8% found once. The sample consisted of blood, either unsorted or a sorted T cell fraction (not recorded which). Receptors were obtained from a male donor with ankylosing spondylitis.

The sample holds many counts of this clonotype. J is TRBJ2-7 and V is TRBV4-3, with a tentative D call TRBD1 (6 bases). Germline CDR1 LGHNA, CDR2 YSLEER. CDR3 length: 22 residues. The V gene lost 4 bases and the J gene lost 1 base, with 35 bases spanning the gap. The CDR3 loop reads CASSPILIQGRPLFRPSYEQYF. The CDR3 DNA sequence: TGCGCCAGCAGCCCCATCCTTATACAGGGCCGGCCACTATTTCGCCCTTCCTACGAGCAGTACTTC.

This clonotype turned up a few times. V is TRBV2 and J is TRBJ2-4; D call uncertain. Per the germline V gene, CDR1 is SNHLY and CDR2 is FYNNEI. CDR3 length: 15 amino acids. V shed 6 bases and J shed 2 bases, with 14 bases lying between them. CDR3 sequence (DNA): TGTGCCAGCAGCGGCGGCTACGGCCCCAAAAACATTCAGTACTTC. Its protein product is CASSGGYGPKNIQYF.

The CDR3: CAASEGRGYGYTF. CDR3 DNA: TGTGCCGCCTCGGAAGGGAGGGGTTATGGCTACACCTTC. The V and J genes are TRBV5-8 and TRBJ1-2; possible D gene TRBD1, 5 bases. Trimming stripped 10 bases from V and 5 bases from J, with 18 bases between. Germline-derived CDR1 and CDR2 are SGHTS and YDEGEE. There are 13 residues in the CDR3. Drawing the rest from reference TRBV5-8 and TRBJ1-2, the complete variable domain is EAGVTQSPTHLIKTRGQQATLRCSPISGHTSVYWYQQALGLGLQFLLWYDEGEERNRGNFPPRFSGRQFPNYSSELNVNALELEDSALYLCAASEGRGYGYTFGSGTRLTVV.

This clonotype showed up just a few times. The V gene is TRBV19, the J gene TRBJ1-1, with 7 bases aligning to TRBD1. CDR1 and CDR2 from the germline V gene are LNHDA and SQIVND (reference sequence). With V trimmed by 8 bases and J by 4 bases, 7 bases remained unmatched. This CDR3 region has 13 residues. The CDR3 coding sequence is TGTGCCAGTGGTGAACAGGGGAGCACTGAAGCTTTCTTT. Translating gives CASGEQGSTEAFF.

This clonotype was observed many times. The chain links TRBV20-1 to TRBJ2-1; the D gene is possibly TRBD1 (5 bases). Germline assignment: CDR1 DFQATT and CDR2 SNEGSKA (reference sequence). This CDR3 is 12 amino acids long. The V gene lost 4 bases and the J gene lost 8 bases, with 12 bases spanning the gap. In nucleotides, the CDR3 is TGCAGTGCTACCACCACAGGTCATGAGCAGTTCTTC. It codes for CSATTTGHEQFF.

This clonotype was seen only once. The chain uses TRBV21-1 and TRBJ2-1; TRBD1, the table's D call, was not compared with the DNA. TRBV21-1 is termed a pseudogene. CDR3 size: 15 residues. The CDR3 DNA follows: TGTGCCAGCAGCAAAGAGGGGGTAAGGGGGGCCGAGCAGTTCTTC. Its translation is CASSKEGVRGAEQFF.

The sample holds a few counts of this clonotype. This chain links TRBV7-9 with TRBJ2-5, with D maybe TRBD1 (5 bases). This CDR3 is built from 11 residues. The germline V and J ends were trimmed by 5 bases and 7 bases, with 8 bases remaining between them. Per the germline V gene, CDR1 is SEHNR and CDR2 is FQNEAQ (reference sequence). In nucleotides, the CDR3 is TGTGCCAGCAGCATAACAGGGACCCAGTACTTC. This codes for CASSITGTQYF.

This clonotype was recorded at least ten times. J is TRBJ2-5 and V is TRBV10-3, with TRBD1 matching over 9 bases. The CDR3 has 13 amino acids. Germline-derived CDR1 and CDR2 are ENHRY and SYGVKD. After removal of 5 bases from V and 4 bases from J, the junction contained 2 bases not matched to a gene. The CDR3 sequence: CAISTQGAETQYF. CDR3 in DNA: TGTGCCATCAGTACACAGGGGGCAGAGACCCAGTACTTC.

This clonotype showed up many times. J is TRBJ2-1 and V is TRBV5-1, with D perhaps matching TRBD2 (6 bases). V was pared by 5 bases and J by 0 bases, with 15 bases between. The CDR3 consists of 16 residues. Germline values: CDR1 SGHRS, CDR2 YFSETQ. CDR3: CASRRDSQSSYNEQFF. CDR3 coding DNA: TGCGCCAGCAGGCGGGACTCACAGAGCTCCTACAATGAGCAGTTCTTC.

The chain combines TRBV2 with TRBJ2-2, with D perhaps matching TRBD2 (5 bases). The ends were cut back, 3 bases at V and 4 bases at J, with 9 bases in the middle. The germline CDR1 and CDR2 sequences are SNHLY and FYNNEI. CDR3 length equals 14 residues. In DNA, the CDR3 is TGTGCCAGCAGTGAGTTGGGAGTCACCGGGGAGCTGTTTTTT. It codes for CASSELGVTGELFF.

This clonotype was found a few times. The chain uses TRBV20-1 and TRBJ1-2; the D is unclear. CDR3 length: 14 residues. Deletions cut 0 bases from V and 4 bases from J, with 12 bases between. Looked up from germline, CDR1 is DFQATT and CDR2 is SNEGSKA (reference sequence). This CDR3 reads CSARDPAAVYGYTF. The CDR3 DNA reads as TGCAGTGCTAGAGATCCGGCAGCGGTCTATGGCTACACCTTC.

This clonotype has a count of ten or more. The chain joins TRBV3-1 to TRBJ2-5; D remains ambiguous. Germline CDR1 is LGHDT and CDR2 is YNNKEL (reference sequence). Trimming removed 0 bases from V and 0 bases from J, with 2 bases in between. The CDR3 has 13 amino acids. Here the CDR3 DNA reads TGTGCCAGCAGCCAAGAGAACCAAGAGACCCAGTACTTC. It codes for CASSQENQETQYF.

The chain employs TRBV7-9 and TRBJ1-1, with TRBD1 matching 7 bases. V lost 5 bases and J lost 4; bases outside the gene matches: 7. Per germline, CDR1 SEHNR and CDR2 FQNEAQ (reference sequence). The CDR3 totals 14 residues. The CDR3 loop is CASSQGGGSTEAFF. CDR3 coding DNA: TGTGCCAGCAGCCAGGGGGGGGGGAGCACTGAAGCTTTCTTT.

Many counts were recorded for this clonotype. One end of the junction fails to match germline, which may point to a read error. The rearrangement uses TRBV12-3 or TRBV12-4 and TRBJ2-4; 8 bases are a match to TRBD2. The CDR3 runs 15 residues. The DNA of the CDR3 is TGTGCCAGCAGGTTAGCGGGATCGACCATTGGCATTCAGTACTTC. Protein sequence: CASRLAGSTIGIQYF.

This clonotype has a handful of counts. The V and J genes are TRBV6-1 and TRBJ2-7, with 10 bases aligning to TRBD2. Germline V CDR1 and CDR2: MNHNS, SASEGT. Losses at the gene ends were 6 bases for V and 7 bases for J; bases not matched to a gene: 9. The CDR3 length is 14 residues. The CDR3 loop is CASSLAGLAREQYF. CDR3 nucleotides: TGTGCCAGCAGCCTAGCGGGACTAGCGCGAGAGCAGTACTTC.

This clonotype has only a few counts. This chain joins TRBV7-2 and TRBJ2-7, with 10 bases aligning to TRBD2. The CDR3 is made up of 16 amino acids. The junction had 5 bases not matched to a gene; V was cut back by 3 bases and J by 0 bases. The germline V gene encodes CDR1 SGHTA and CDR2 FQGNSA. The CDR3 DNA sequence: TGTGCCAGCAGCTTCTCTAGCGGGGGACCCTCCTACGAGCAGTACTTC. It specifies CASSFSSGGPSYEQYF.

This clonotype was recorded at least ten times. The genes are TRBV3-1 and TRBJ2-2; perhaps TRBD2 as D (6 bases). Germline V gene data show CDR1 as LGHDT and CDR2 as YNNKEL (reference sequence). Trimming pared 3 bases from V and 4 bases from J, leaving 15 bases between. CDR3 length: 16 amino acids. The CDR3 protein is CASSHGGTSPTGELFF. The CDR3, as DNA: TGTGCCAGCAGCCATGGCGGAACTAGCCCCACCGGGGAGCTGTTTTTT.

The chain is built from TRBV10-2 and TRBJ2-1; TRBD1 matches at 9 bases. J gave up 4 bases and V 5 bases, and 9 bases lay outside the gene matches. This CDR3 has 16 residues. CDR1 and CDR2 from the germline V gene are WSHSY and SAAADI. CDR3 in amino acids: CASSSSRDREYNEQFF. The CDR3 DNA is TGCGCCAGCAGTAGCTCCCGGGACAGGGAGTACAATGAGCAGTTCTTC.